One sample yielded the 8 T cell receptor beta chains listed below, sequenced in a study of shared clonotypes between healthy human individuals. Clones were sequenced by immunoSEQ multiplex PCR, and TCRdb holds only the in-frame ones, with some missing. The sample has 2.3 million or so clones; 80% to 95% are singletons. Sequenced sample: naive CD4+ T cells from PBMCs. Specified subset: CD45RA+ positively selected. The receptors originated from a man younger than 35 in good health. Some clones in this sample may be carry-over from other donors' samples.

DNA for the CDR3: TGTGCCAGCAGTAAAACGACAGGGCAGAGTGAAAAACTGTTTTTT. Its protein is CASSKTTGQSEKLFF. The V and J genes are TRBV6-1 and TRBJ1-4, with 7 positions matching TRBD1. There are 15 residues in the CDR3. V trimming: 5 bases; J trimming: 7 bases; junction bases outside the gene matches: 10. Per the germline V gene, CDR1 is MNHNS and CDR2 is SASEGT.

Only a few counts were recorded for this clone. Additional DNA sequences in this sample encode the identical CDR3. The V call is TRBV5-1, the J call TRBJ1-1; maybe TRBD1 (5 bases). V gave up 4 bases and J gave up 1 base, with 8 bases separating them. Germline V gene data show CDR1 as SGHRS and CDR2 as YFSETQ. This CDR3 is 13 amino acids long. In DNA, the CDR3 is TGCGCCAGCAGCGATCAGGGGAACACTGAAGCTTTCTTT. It translates to CASSDQGNTEAFF.

The J gene is TRBJ2-5, the V gene TRBV2; 11 positions match TRBD1. V trimming: 6 bases; J trimming: 4 bases; junction bases outside the gene matches: 16. CDR1 is SNHLY, CDR2 FYNNEI, per germline. The CDR3 is 18 amino acids. The CDR3 DNA follows: TGTGCCAGCAGCACAGGACAGGGGGCCAGGGTCGGGCGAGAGACCCAGTACTTC. It translates to CASSTGQGARVGRETQYF.

V is TRBV7-2 and J is TRBJ2-1; 7 bases fit TRBD2. The CDR3 consists of 15 residues. V shed 4 bases and J 5 bases; nucleotides not matched to a gene: 8. Per germline, CDR1 SGHTA and CDR2 FQGNSA. The CDR3 DNA is TGTGCCAGCAGCTCCGCGGGGGTACTCAACAATGAGCAGTTCTTC. It specifies CASSSAGVLNNEQFF.

The J gene is TRBJ2-1, the V gene TRBV6-1; no reliable D call. This CDR3 region has 14 residues. Germline V gene lookup returns CDR1 MNHNS and CDR2 SASEGT. Trimming pared 1 base from V and 5 bases from J, leaving 9 bases between. This CDR3 is CASSEGYRHNEQFF. The CDR3 region has the DNA TGTGCCAGCAGTGAAGGATACCGCCACAATGAGCAGTTCTTC.

The rearrangement joins TRBV5-5 to TRBJ1-4; no firm D call. The CDR3 extends over 11 amino acids. Germline CDR1 and CDR2: SGHKS and YYEKEE (reference sequence). Trimming took off 0 bases at V and 9 bases at J, with 3 bases between the two ends. The CDR3 DNA is TGTGCCAGCAGCTTGGCCCAAAAACTGTTTTTT. Amino acids: CASSLAQKLFF.

This clone was seen a single time. The rearrangement joins TRBV28 to TRBJ2-1, with a possible D match to TRBD1 (6 bases). The germline CDR1 and CDR2 sequences are MDHEN and SYDVKM. The ends were cut back, 3 bases at V and 6 bases at J, with 15 bases in the middle. This CDR3 is built from 15 residues. CDR3 amino acids: CASSFRGGMGNEQFF. CDR3 nucleotide sequence: TGTGCCAGCAGTTTTAGAGGGGGTATGGGCAATGAGCAGTTCTTC.

This clone has only one observation. The chain joins TRBV6-6 to TRBJ2-7; 7 bases agree with TRBD2. The length of the CDR3 is 14 residues. The V segment lost 4 bases and the J segment 7 bases; nucleotides outside the gene matches: 10. Germline V lookup: CDR1 MNHNY, CDR2 SVGAGI (reference sequence). Here the CDR3 DNA reads TGTGCCAGCAGTTCCCAAATGGGGAGGGAAGAGCAGTACTTC. The encoded protein is CASSSQMGREEQYF.